The source of this T cell receptor beta chain is a study of blood T cell repertoires in COVID-19. CDR1 and CDR2 (germline): GTSNPN, SVGIG (reference sequence). This CDR3 has 13 amino acids. Between the trimmed V and J ends, which lost 0 bases and 2 bases, there was a span of 5 bases. As processed by the authors: Reference gene primer amplification gave estimated nucleated cell counts. Clones were sequenced by immunoSEQ multiplex PCR, and TCRdb holds only the in-frame ones, with some missing. That table is the source of V, J and clone size, and D and trimming were worked out from the DNA. The sample holds 150,000 to 200,000 clones; roughly 84% are singletons and the top ten take roughly 15%. As concerns this clone: Other DNA sequences in this sample translate to the same CDR3.

This TCR came from a man aged 50 to 59 who had recovered from COVID-19. The sequencing sample was made of PBMCs or T cells enriched from blood (not recorded which). The gene calls are TRBV30 and TRBJ1-5; D is undetermined. The CDR3 is CAWSVQGNQPQHF. In nucleotides, the CDR3 is TGTGCCTGGAGTGTCCAGGGCAATCAGCCCCAGCATTTT.